This T cell receptor (beta chain) emerged from a study of shared clonotypes between healthy human individuals (dated by TCRdb to the early 2020s). At the level of the whole study: The cohort included three men and a couple of women between 18 and 49 years of age. Per donor, three plates each were used for CD4 naive and CD4 memory, two for CD8 naive, and one for CD8 memory. Blood TCR repertoires of several healthy adults were deeply sequenced to estimate repertoire size and the extent of clonotype sharing between individuals. To increase sequencing depth and limit assay-specific biases, different laboratories used diverse techniques to prepare libraries and sequence TCR repertoires. Between about 0.8 and 9 billion PBMCs per donor were obtained by leukapheresis. Summary of the overall study and its limitations: The genetic and exposure-history diversity represented was limited by the small number of donors. Sampling was restricted to blood, and TCR repertoires in tissue are likely to differ from TCR repertoires in blood. Rarefaction of sorted-subset datasets indicated incomplete sequencing despite the large sequencing depth. Larger estimated clonotype richness was generally found for naive subsets than for memory subsets. Pairwise subsampling indicated that sequencing depth was expected to affect the degree of clonotype sharing among donors. About 5% of naive CD4, 3% to 4% of naive CD8, 2.3% of memory CD4, and about 0.4% of memory CD8 clonotypes were shared across several donors. Compared with non-shared clonotypes, clonotypes shared by all four sorted-subset donors had higher generation probabilities.

TCR CDR3 regions were amplified from genomic DNA by multiplex PCR using the deep immunoSEQ assay. Extracted genomic DNA from each cell subset was distributed evenly across all wells of several immunoSEQ 96-well plates, and each plate was treated as a replicate. For sorted subsets, 200 to 250 ng genomic DNA, equal to 30,000 to 35,000 T cell genomes, was loaded into each replicate PCR. The purified libraries were quantified using a Qubit 3.0 fluorometer, sized with a Bioanalyzer 2100, and then quantified again using the KAPA Library Quantification kit. Every immunoSEQ 96-well plate was sequenced on a separate single-read 150-cycle Illumina NextSeq 550 flow cell. In the paper's pipeline: Because the immunoSEQ output included only junctional sequences and no quality scores, the filtering could not be the same as the filtering used for full-length reads. Sequences were annotated with PyIR, a Python wrapper for IgBLAST v1.9, and V/J genes and CDR3 were assigned using IMGT germline references. Any read was removed if the V/J assignment was weak (E-value above 1e-6), the CDR3 was missing, or the read contained stop codons, out-of-frame junctions, or ambiguous translated residues. V3J clonotypes were defined as sequences sharing the same inferred V gene, J gene, and CDR3 amino acid sequence. To compute the percentage overlap between repertoires, the number of shared unique clonotypes was divided by the size of the smaller repertoire. Repertoire richness was assessed with RTK rarefaction, the Chao1 estimator, and Recon v2.1 estimates of unobserved clonotypes. Generation probabilities for all TCRbeta clonotypes obtained by the gDNA method from a handful of donors were computed using OLGA. TCRdb stores this immuneACCESS table with in-frame sequences only. Part of the clones is absent; in the studies checked, under half of the shortfall reflects unresolved V genes, and no reason is known for the rest. The V and J calls and clone size come from that table; D and trimming were worked out from the DNA. The sample contains around 550,000 clones, 85% to 95% of them found a single time. The ten largest clones add up to around 0.12% of the sample.

For the CD8 naive samples, CD45RO-negative cells were positively selected for CCR7, yielding a CD45RA+CCR7+ population from which TemRA cells were excluded. The donors were healthy, HIV-negative adults who had no recently reported acute infections or vaccinations. Every donor was a Caucasian adult residing in Nashville, Tennessee, USA. Blood was obtained by leukapheresis, after which PBMCs were separated by Ficoll-Histopaque density gradient centrifugation and cryopreserved in liquid nitrogen vapor phase. Analytical flow cytometry was used to check the purity and quantity of every magnetically sorted T cell population. Genomic DNA was isolated from every sorted fraction and measured by UV absorbance on a Nanodrop 2000c. CDR3 length: 13 amino acids, cysteine to phenylalanine. Only the CDR3 portion is preserved as DNA: 39 bases, with reading frame beginning at the first base. Taken from the germline V gene, the CDR1 and CDR2 loops are MDHEN and SYDVKM. At the junction V is shortened by 5 bases and J by 12 bases; bases outside the gene matches: 13.

This clone was seen a single time. This clone's antigen is unknown. No base qualities exist here, and no much larger clone lies one base off it. This receptor was obtained from a woman aged 25 to 39 in good health. The V gene is TRBV28 and the J gene is TRBJ2-7; 7 of the junction bases match TRBD2. The sample was naive CD8+ T cells sorted from blood. The sample's cell subset or site label is to be understood as: CD45RA+CCR7+. The nucleotide sequence is given as TGTGCCAGCAGTGTCCCTCTTGGCGGGAGTCCGTACTTC. Translated, it reads CASSVPLGGSPYF.